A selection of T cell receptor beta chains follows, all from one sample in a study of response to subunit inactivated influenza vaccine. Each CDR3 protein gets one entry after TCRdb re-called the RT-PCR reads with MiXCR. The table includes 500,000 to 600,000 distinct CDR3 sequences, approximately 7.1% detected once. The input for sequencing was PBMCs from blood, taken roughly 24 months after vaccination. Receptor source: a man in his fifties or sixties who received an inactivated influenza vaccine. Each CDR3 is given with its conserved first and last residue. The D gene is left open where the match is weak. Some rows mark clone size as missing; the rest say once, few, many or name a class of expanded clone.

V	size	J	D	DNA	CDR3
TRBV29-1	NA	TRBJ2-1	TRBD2	TGCAGCGTTGAAGAAATTATTGGACTAGGGCGTAATGAGCAGTTCTTC	CSVEEIIGLGRNEQFF
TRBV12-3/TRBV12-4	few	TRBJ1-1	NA	TGTGCCAGCAGTTTGACACAGCTCGGTGAAGCTTTCTTT	CASSLTQLGEAFF
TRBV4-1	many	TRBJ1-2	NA	TGCGCCAGCAGCTGGCGGGACGGAGATGGCTACACCTTC	CASSWRDGDGYTF
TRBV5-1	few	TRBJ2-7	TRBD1	TGCGCCAGCCGGGACAGTAGCCGCTACGAGCAGTACTTC	CASRDSSRYEQYF
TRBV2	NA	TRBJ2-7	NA	TGTGCCAGCAGTCAATACCGGGACGGGTCCTCCGAGCAGTACTTC	CASSQYRDGSSEQYF
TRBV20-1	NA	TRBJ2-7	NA	TGCAGTGCTCTACTTGGCGGAGCTGGAAACGAGCAGTACTTC	CSALLGGAGNEQYF
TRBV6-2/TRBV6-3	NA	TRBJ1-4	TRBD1	TGTGCCAGCAGTCACCGGACAGGGGCGGATGAAAAACTGTTTTTT	CASSHRTGADEKLFF
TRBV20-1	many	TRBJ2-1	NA	TGCAGTGCTAGGGAAGTGTTGAATGAGCAGTTCTTC	CSAREVLNEQFF
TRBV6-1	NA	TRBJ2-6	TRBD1	TGTGCCAGCAGTCGAGGGACAGGGCCAAAATGGGCCAACGTCCTGACTTTC	CASSRGTGPKWANVLTF
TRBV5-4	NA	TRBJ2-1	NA	TGTGCCAGCAGCCGAGGACAGTTTAACAATGAGCAGTTCTTC	CASSRGQFNNEQFF
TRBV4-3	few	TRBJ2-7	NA	TGCGCCAGCAGCCAAAAAAGGGGCTACGAGCAGTACTTC	CASSQKRGYEQYF
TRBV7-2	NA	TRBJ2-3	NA	TGTGCCAGCAGCTTGAGCTTCTCCACAGATACGCAGTATTTT	CASSLSFSTDTQYF
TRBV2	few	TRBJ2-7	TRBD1	TGTGCCAGCAGTGAACGGACAGGGGGACTCTACGAGCAGTACTTC	CASSERTGGLYEQYF
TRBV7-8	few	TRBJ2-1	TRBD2	TGTGCCAGCAGCTCAGGCGGAGGACTAGCCCCCGAGCAGTTCTTC	CASSSGGGLAPEQFF
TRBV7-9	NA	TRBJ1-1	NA	TGTGCCACGTCGAACAGGGAAATGAACACTGAAGCTTTCTTT	CATSNREMNTEAFF
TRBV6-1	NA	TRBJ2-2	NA	TGTGCCAGCAGCAATAGGGGGATCGGGGAGCTGTTTTTT	CASSNRGIGELFF
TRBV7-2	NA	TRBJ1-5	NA	TGTGCCAGCAGCCCCCCTGGTGGGGGTCGTCAGCCCCAGCATTTT	CASSPPGGGRQPQHF
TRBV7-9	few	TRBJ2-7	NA	TGTGCCAGCAGCTTACTCGCAGGCCCCATTTACGAGCAGTACTTC	CASSLLAGPIYEQYF
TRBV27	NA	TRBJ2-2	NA	TGTGCCAGCAGTACTTTTAGGGCGGGCGGGGAGCTGTTTTTT	CASSTFRAGGELFF
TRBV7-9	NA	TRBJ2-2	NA	TGTGCCAGCAGCCAGCGAAGTGGCTTGACCGGGGAGCTGTTTTTT	CASSQRSGLTGELFF
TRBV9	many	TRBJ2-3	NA	TGTGCCAGCAGCCTCGGAGTTACGCAGTATTTT	CASSLGVTQYF
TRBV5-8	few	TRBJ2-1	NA	TGTGCCAGCAGCTTGTCAGCGGATCCCTACAATGAGCAGTTCTTC	CASSLSADPYNEQFF
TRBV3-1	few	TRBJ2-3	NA	TGTGCCAGCAGCAAGATGACAGGAGGTTTGCGCACAGATACGCAGTATTTT	CASSKMTGGLRTDTQYF
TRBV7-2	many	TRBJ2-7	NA	TGTGCCAGCAGCTTAGCGCGGTACGAGCAGTACTTC	CASSLARYEQYF
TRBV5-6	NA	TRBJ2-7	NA	TGTGCCAGCAGCCCCCAGAGGGAAGGAACCTACGAGCAGTACTTC	CASSPQREGTYEQYF
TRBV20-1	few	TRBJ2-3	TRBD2	TGCAGTGCTTTACTAGCGATTAGCACAGATACGCAGTATTTT	CSALLAISTDTQYF
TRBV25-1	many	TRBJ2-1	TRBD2	TGTGCCAGCAGTGTAAGCCCAAGCGGGAGTTACAATGAGCAGTTCTTC	CASSVSPSGSYNEQFF
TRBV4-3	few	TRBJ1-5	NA	TGCGCCAGCAGCCAAGTTTATATTGCCGGGGAGAATCAGCCCCAGCATTTT	CASSQVYIAGENQPQHF
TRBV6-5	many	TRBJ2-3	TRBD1	TGTGCCAGCAGTTACTCGTGGGACAGGGTCCTAAGCACAGATACGCAGTATTTT	CASSYSWDRVLSTDTQYF
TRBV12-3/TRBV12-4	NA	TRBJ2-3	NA	TGTGCCAGCAGTTTAACGGCTGGCACAGATACGCAGTATTTT	CASSLTAGTDTQYF
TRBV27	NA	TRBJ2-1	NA	TGTGCCAGCAGTTTTGTTAGGGTTAGGCCCTACAATGAGCAGTTCTTC	CASSFVRVRPYNEQFF
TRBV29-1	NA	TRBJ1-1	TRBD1	TGCAGCGTAGAACAGGGGGCGGGCACTGAAGCTTTCTTT	CSVEQGAGTEAFF
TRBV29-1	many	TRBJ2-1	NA	TGCAGCGTGCCCGTTTTGGATGAGCAGTTCTTC	CSVPVLDEQFF
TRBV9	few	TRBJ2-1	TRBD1	TGTGCCAGTTCCGCAAAGGGGACAGGGTTGAATGAGCAGTTCTTC	CASSAKGTGLNEQFF
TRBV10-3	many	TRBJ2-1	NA	TGTGCCATCATGGCGGGCTCCTACAATGAGCAGTTCTTC	CAIMAGSYNEQFF
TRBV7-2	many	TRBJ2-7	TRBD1	TGTGCCAGCAGCTTAAGGATGACAGGGGCCTACGAGCAGTACTTC	CASSLRMTGAYEQYF
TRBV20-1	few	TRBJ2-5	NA	TGCAGTGCTAGAATTGCGCCGATCCAAGAGACCCAGTACTTC	CSARIAPIQETQYF
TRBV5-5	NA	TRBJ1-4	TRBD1	TGTGCCAGCACCCCAAGGGGACCGGGGACAGGGGGTGAAAAACTGTTTTTT	CASTPRGPGTGGEKLFF
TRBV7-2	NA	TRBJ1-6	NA	TGTGCCAGCAGCTTAGATCGCCTTAGTAATTCACCCCTCCACTTT	CASSLDRLSNSPLHF
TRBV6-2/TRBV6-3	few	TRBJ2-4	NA	TGTGCCAGCAGTTCCGCCCTTGGGGGAGTGGAGACCAAAAACATTCAGTACTTC	CASSSALGGVETKNIQYF
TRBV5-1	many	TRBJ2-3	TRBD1	TGTGCCAGCGGACAGGGATCCACAGATACGCAGTATTTT	CASGQGSTDTQYF
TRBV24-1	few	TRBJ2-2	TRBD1	TGTGCCACCAGTGAGGAACAGGGGAGTTCCGGGGAGCTGTTTTTT	CATSEEQGSSGELFF
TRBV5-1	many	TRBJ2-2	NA	TGCGCCAGCAGCTTACCCAGGGGTAGCACCGGGGAGCTGTTTTTT	CASSLPRGSTGELFF
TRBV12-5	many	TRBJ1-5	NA	TGTGCTAGTGGACAGGGTATAGGTCCCCAGCATTTT	CASGQGIGPQHF
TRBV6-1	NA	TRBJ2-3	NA	TGTGCCAGCAGTCAACTAGTTCTAACAGATACGCAGTATTTT	CASSQLVLTDTQYF
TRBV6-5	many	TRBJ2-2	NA	TGTGCCAGCAGTTACAGGGCTAGCCGGACCGGGGAGCTGTTTTTT	CASSYRASRTGELFF
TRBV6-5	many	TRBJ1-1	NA	TGTGCCAGCAGTTACTCCCCGGGAGGACCGCACACTGAAGCTTTCTTT	CASSYSPGGPHTEAFF
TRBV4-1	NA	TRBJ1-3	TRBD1	TGCGCCAGCAGCCAAGATCAGGGGAAAAGCGGGACAGCCTCTGGAAACACCATATATTTT	CASSQDQGKSGTASGNTIYF